This T cell receptor beta chain was found in a study of T-cell memory formation after mild COVID-19. Study-level background: Largely donor-specific sequence clusters came from a couple of donors.

Only a few counts were recorded for this clonotype. What it binds is unknown. Study observations and caveats: Cross-reactive memory appears to have joined, as suggested by some responding clones showing up in pre-infection memory. CM and EM subsets held most contracting CD4+ clones; EMRA held CD8+ ones. Later expanders leaned CD4+, whereas clones that contracted between day 15 and 85 were balanced CD4/CD8.

J lost 2 bases, V lost 3 bases, and 4 bases had no gene match. The CDR3 length is 15 residues. Germline assignment: CDR1 SGDLS and CDR2 YYNGEE. In TCRdb, the 5' RACE reads were re-called with MiXCR into one record per CDR3 protein. Here the sample spans 380,000 or so distinct CDR3 sequences, approximately 15% being singletons. Sequencing was performed on PBMCs or a T cell subset sorted from them (not recorded which). The sequence was obtained from a man younger than 35 who had mild COVID-19 (a few samples of this study predate the infection). Cell type and time point are not known. The V call is TRBV9, the J call TRBJ1-2; 10 bases match TRBD1. CDR3 nucleotide sequence: TGTGCCAGCAGCGCGGTGACAGGGGGCAACTATGGCTACACCTTC. Residues: CASSAVTGGNYGYTF.